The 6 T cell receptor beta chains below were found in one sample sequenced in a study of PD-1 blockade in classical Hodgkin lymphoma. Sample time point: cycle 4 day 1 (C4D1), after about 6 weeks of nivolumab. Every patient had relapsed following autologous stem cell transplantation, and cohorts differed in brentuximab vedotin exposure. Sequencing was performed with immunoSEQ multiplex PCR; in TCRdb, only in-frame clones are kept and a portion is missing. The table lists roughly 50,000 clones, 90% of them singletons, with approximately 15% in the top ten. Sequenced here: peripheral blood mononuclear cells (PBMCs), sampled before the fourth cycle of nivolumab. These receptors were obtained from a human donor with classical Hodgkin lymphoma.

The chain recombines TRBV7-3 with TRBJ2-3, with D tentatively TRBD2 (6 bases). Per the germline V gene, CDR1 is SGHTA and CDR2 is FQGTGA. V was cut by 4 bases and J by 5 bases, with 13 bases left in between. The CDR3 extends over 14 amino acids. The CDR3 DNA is TGTGCCAGCAGCTCGCGGGACGGACGAGATACGCAGTATTTT. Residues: CASSSRDGRDTQYF.

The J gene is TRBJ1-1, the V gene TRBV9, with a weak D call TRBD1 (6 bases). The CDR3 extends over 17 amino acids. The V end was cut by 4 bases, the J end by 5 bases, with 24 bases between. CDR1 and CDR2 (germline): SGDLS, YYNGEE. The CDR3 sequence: CASSPLGPGGGLTEAFF. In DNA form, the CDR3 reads TGTGCCAGCAGCCCCCTAGGGCCGGGTGGGGGGCTGACTGAAGCTTTCTTT. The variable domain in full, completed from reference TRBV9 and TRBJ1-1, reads DSGVTQTPKHLITATGQRVTLRCSPRSGDLSVYWYQQSLDQGLQFLIQYYNGEERAKGNILERFSAQQFPDLHSELNLSSLELGDSALYFCASSPLGPGGGLTEAFFGQGTRLTVV.

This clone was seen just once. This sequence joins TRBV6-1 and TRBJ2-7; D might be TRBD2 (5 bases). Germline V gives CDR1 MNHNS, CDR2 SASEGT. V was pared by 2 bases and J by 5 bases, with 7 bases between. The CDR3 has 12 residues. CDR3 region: CASSEWGDEQYF. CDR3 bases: TGTGCCAGCAGTGAATGGGGAGACGAGCAGTACTTC.

CDR3: CASSLRTGEEDTQYF. The CDR3 nucleotides are TGTGCCAGCAGCTTACGCACAGGGGAAGAGGATACGCAGTATTTT. The chain combines TRBV7-6 with TRBJ2-3; 7 bases align to TRBD1. This CDR3 region has 15 residues. The ends lost 2 bases at V and 6 bases at J; junction bases unmatched: 8. In germline, CDR1 is SGHVS, CDR2 FNYEAQ.

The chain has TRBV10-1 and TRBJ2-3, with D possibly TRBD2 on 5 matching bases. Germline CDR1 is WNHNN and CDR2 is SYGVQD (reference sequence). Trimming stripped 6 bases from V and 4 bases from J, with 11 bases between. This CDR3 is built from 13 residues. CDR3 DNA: TGCGCCAGCAGCCCCGGACTCCCAGATACGCAGTATTTT. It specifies CASSPGLPDTQYF.

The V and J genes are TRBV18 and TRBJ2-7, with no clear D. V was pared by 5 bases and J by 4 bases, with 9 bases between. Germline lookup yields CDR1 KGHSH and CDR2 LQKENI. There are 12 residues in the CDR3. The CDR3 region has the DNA TGTGCCAGCTCAACCTACAAATACGAGCAGTACTTC. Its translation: CASSTYKYEQYF. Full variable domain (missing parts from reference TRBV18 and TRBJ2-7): NAGVMQNPRHLVRRRGQEARLRCSPMKGHSHVYWYRQLPEEGLKFMVYLQKENIIDESGMPKERFSAEFPKEGPSILRIQQVVRGDSAAYFCASSTYKYEQYFGPGTRLTVT.